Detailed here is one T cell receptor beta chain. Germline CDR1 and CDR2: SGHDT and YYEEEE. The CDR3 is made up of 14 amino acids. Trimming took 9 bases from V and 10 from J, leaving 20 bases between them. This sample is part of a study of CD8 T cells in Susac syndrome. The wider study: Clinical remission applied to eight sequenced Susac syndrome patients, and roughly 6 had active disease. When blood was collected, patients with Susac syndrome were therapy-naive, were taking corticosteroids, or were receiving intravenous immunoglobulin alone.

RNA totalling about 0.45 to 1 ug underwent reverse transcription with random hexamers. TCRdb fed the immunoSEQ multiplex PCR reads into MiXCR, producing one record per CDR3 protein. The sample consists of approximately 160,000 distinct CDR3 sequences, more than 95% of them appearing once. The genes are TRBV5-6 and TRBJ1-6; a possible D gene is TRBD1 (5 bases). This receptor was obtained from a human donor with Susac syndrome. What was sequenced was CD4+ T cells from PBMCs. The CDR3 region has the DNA TGTGCCACCCAGGGAGTTTGGGCTAGATCACCCCTCCACTTT. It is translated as CATQGVWARSPLHF.